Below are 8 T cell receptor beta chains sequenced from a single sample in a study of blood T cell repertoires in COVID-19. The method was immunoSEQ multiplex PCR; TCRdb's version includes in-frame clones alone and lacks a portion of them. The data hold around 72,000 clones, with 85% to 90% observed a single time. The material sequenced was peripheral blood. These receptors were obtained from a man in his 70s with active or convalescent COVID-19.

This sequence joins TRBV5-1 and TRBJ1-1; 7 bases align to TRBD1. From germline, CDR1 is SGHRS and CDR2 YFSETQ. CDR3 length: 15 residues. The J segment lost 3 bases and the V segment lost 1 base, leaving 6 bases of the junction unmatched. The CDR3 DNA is TGCGCCAGCAGCTTGTACGGGCAGGGGGACACTGAAGCTTTCTTT. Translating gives CASSLYGQGDTEAFF.

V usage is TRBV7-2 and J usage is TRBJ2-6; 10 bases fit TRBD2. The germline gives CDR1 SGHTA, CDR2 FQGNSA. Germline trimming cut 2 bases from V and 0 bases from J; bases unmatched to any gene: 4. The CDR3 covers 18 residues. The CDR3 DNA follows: TGTGCCAGCAGCTTATCACTAGCGGGGACCTCTGGGGCCAACGTCCTGACTTTC. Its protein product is CASSLSLAGTSGANVLTF.

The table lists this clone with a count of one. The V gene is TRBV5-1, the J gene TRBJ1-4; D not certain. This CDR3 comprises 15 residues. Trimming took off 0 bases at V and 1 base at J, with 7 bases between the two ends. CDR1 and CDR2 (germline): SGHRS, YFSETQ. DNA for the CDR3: TGCGCCAGCAGCTTGGGGTCAGTAACTAATGAAAAACTGTTTTTT. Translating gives CASSLGSVTNEKLFF.

Here the CDR3 DNA reads TGTGCCAGCAGTCGGGGACAGCGACTAGCGGGAGCCGCCTACGAGCAGTACTTC. Its protein product is CASSRGQRLAGAAYEQYF. V is TRBV6-2 or TRBV6-3 and J is TRBJ2-7, with 12 bases lining up with TRBD2. CDR3 length equals 18 residues. V dropped 5 bases and J dropped 2; count of bases not matched to a gene: 13. The germline gives CDR1 MNHEY, CDR2 SVGEGT.

The CDR3 nucleotides are TGTGCCAGCAGTCCCCGCATCGGACAGGGTCGCTACGAGCAGTACTTC. Protein product: CASSPRIGQGRYEQYF. The J gene is TRBJ2-7, the V gene TRBV27; 8 bases are a match to TRBD1. The germline V gene has CDR1 MNHEY and CDR2 SMNVEV (reference sequence). V lost 5 bases and J lost 3; bases outside the gene matches: 12. The CDR3 spans 16 residues.

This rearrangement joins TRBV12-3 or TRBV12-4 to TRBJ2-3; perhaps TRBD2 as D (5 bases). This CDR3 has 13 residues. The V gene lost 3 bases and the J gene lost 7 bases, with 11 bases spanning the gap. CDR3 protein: CASSLIAPYTQYF. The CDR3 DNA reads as TGTGCCAGCAGTTTGATAGCGCCCTATACGCAGTATTTT.

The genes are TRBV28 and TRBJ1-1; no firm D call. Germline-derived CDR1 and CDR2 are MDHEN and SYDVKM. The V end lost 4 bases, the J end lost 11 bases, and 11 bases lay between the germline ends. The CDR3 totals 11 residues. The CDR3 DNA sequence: TGTGCCAGCAGTTCAGGACTTTTGGCTTTCTTT. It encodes CASSSGLLAFF.

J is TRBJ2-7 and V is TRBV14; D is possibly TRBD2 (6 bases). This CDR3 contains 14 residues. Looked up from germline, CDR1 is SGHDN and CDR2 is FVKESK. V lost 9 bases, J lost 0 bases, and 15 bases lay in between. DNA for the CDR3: TGTGCCAGGAAGTTGACCGGGAGCTCCTACGAGCAGTACTTC. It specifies CARKLTGSSYEQYF.